Each of the 3 T cell receptor beta chains below was sequenced from the same sample in a study of blood T cell repertoires in COVID-19 (dated by TCRdb to 2019 to 2021). The receptor library was made with the immunoSEQ multiplex PCR assay. Imported from immuneACCESS, the table was reduced by TCRdb to in-frame sequences with V and J called. These copies leave out some clones; in studies compared against another copy, an unresolved V gene accounts for under half, and the cause of the remainder is not known. Present in this sample are under 300,000 clones, about 88% of which were seen just once. 2% to 2.5% of the sample is in the top ten clones. The sequenced sample consisted of PBMCs or T cells enriched from blood (not recorded which). These receptors all stem from a woman aged 55-70 years in a cohort exposed to, infected with or recovered from COVID-19 (not recorded which).

The chain recombines TRBV7-3 with TRBJ2-2; D is uncertain. V was pared by 5 bases and J by 5 bases, with 12 bases between. The germline CDR1 and CDR2 sequences are SGHTA and FQGTGA. The CDR3 sequence is 14 residues long. The CDR3 coding sequence is TGTGCCAGCAGCCGTACTACCGGTACCGGGGAGCTGTTTTTT. Amino acid sequence: CASSRTTGTGELFF.

This chain uses TRBV29-1 with TRBJ1-2, with a weak D call TRBD1 (5 bases). Trimming removed 3 bases at V and 4 bases at J, with 9 bases between. Germline V gives CDR1 SQVTM, CDR2 ANQGSEA. This CDR3 comprises 12 residues. As DNA, the CDR3 is TGCAGCGTTGACAGGGCGGCCTATGGCTACACCTTC. It specifies CSVDRAAYGYTF.

This clone was seen only a few times. The rearrangement uses TRBV6-6 and TRBJ1-5, with D unclear. The CDR3 length is 14 residues. V dropped 3 bases and J dropped 4 bases, with 10 bases sitting between them. Germline CDR1 reads MNHNY; CDR2 reads SVGAGI (reference sequence). CDR3 nucleotide sequence: TGTGCCAGCAGTTATGTTAGAGATAATCAGCCCCAGCATTTT. This sequence encodes CASSYVRDNQPQHF.